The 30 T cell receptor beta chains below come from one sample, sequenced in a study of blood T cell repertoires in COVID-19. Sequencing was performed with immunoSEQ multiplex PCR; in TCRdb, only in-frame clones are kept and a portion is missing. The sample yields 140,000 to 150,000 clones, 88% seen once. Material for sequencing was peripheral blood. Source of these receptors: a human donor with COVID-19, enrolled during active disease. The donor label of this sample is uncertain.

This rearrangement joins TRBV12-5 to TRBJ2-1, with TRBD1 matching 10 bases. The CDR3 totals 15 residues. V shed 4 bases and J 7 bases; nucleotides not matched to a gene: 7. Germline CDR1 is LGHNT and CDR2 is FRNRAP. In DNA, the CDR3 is TGTGCTAGTGGTTCGGGGGGACAGGGGAGGAATGAGCAGTTCTTC. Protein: CASGSGGQGRNEQFF.

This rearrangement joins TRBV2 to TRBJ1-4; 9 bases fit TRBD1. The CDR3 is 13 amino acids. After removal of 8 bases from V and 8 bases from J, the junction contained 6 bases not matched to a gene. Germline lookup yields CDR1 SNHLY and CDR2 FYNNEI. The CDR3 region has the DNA TGTGCCAGCGAGGGGACAGGGAGGGAAAAACTGTTTTTT. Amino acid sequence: CASEGTGREKLFF.

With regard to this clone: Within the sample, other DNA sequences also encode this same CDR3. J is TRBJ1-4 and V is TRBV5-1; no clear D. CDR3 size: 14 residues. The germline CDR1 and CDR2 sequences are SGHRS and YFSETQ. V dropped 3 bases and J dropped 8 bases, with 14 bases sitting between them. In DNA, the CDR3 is TGCGCCAGCAGCTCCTACGGAGGATTCGAAAAACTGTTTTTT. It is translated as CASSSYGGFEKLFF.

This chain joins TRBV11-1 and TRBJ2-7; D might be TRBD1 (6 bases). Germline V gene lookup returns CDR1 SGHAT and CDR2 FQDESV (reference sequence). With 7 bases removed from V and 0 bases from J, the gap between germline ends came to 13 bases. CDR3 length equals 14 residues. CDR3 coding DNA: TGTGCCAGCACCCAGGGGCAAGGCTCCTACGAGCAGTACTTC. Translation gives CASTQGQGSYEQYF. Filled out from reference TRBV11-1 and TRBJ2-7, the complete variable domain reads EAEVAQSPRYKITEKSQAVAFWCDPISGHATLYWYRQILGQGPELLVQFQDESVVDDSQLPKDRFSAERLKGVDSTLKIQPAELGDSAMYLCASTQGQGSYEQYFGPGTRLTVT.

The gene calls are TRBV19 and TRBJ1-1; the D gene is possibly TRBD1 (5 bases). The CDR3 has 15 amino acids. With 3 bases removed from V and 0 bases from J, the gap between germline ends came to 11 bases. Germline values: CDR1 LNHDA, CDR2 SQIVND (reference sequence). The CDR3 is CASSMVQQVNTEAFF. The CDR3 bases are TGTGCCAGTAGTATGGTGCAACAGGTGAACACTGAAGCTTTCTTT.

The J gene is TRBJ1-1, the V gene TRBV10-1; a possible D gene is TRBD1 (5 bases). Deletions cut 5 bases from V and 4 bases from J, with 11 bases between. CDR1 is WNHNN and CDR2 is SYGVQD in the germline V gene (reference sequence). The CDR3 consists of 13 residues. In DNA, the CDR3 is TGCGCCAGCAGTTGGACACTTTTCACTGAAGCTTTCTTT. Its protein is CASSWTLFTEAFF.

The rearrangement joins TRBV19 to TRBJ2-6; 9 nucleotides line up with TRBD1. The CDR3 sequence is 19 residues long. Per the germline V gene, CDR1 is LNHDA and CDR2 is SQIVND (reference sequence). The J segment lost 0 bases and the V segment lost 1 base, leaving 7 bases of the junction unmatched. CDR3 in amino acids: CASSIVGGTGSSGANVLTF. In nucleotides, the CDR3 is TGTGCCAGTAGTATAGTCGGAGGGACAGGGAGCTCTGGGGCCAACGTCCTGACTTTC.

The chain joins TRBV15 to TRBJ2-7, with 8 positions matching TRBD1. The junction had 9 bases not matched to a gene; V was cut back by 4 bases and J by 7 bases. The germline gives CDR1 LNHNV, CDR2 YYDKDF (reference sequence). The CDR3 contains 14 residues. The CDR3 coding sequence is TGTGCCACCAGCACGCCCCAGGGGGCCGGGGAGCAGTACTTC. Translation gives CATSTPQGAGEQYF.

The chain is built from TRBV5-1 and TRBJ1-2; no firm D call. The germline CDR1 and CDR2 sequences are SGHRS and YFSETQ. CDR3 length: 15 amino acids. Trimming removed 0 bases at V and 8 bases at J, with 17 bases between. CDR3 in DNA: TGCGCCAGCAGCTTGGAATCTGGCGGCGTGGAGGGCTACACCTTC. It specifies CASSLESGGVEGYTF. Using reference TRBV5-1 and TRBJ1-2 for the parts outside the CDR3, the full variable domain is KAGVTQTPRYLIKTRGQQVTLSCSPISGHRSVSWYQQTPGQGLQFLFEYFSETQRNKGNFPGRFSGRQFSNSRSEMNVSTLELGDSALYLCASSLESGGVEGYTFGSGTRLTVV.

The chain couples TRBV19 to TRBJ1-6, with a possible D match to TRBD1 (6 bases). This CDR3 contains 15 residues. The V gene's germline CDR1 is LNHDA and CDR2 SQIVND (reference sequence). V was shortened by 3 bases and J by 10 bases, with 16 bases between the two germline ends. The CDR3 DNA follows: TGTGCCAGTAGTATTGCTACAGGGTCTCTCTCACCCCTCCACTTT. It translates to CASSIATGSLSPLHF.

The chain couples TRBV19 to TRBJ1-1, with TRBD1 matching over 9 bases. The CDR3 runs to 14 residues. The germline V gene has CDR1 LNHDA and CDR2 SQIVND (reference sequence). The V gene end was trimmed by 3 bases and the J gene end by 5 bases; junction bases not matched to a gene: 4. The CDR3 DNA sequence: TGTGCCAGTAGTATGGGACAGGGAAGGACTGAAGCTTTCTTT. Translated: CASSMGQGRTEAFF.

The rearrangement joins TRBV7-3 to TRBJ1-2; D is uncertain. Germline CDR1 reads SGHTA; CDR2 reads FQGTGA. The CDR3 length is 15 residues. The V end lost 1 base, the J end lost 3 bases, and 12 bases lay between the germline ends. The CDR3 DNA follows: TGTGCCAGCAGCTTAAGGGCTGGGAGCGACTATGGCTACACCTTC. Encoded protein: CASSLRAGSDYGYTF.

CDR3 residues: CAIHLNRDSGGYTF. CDR3 coding DNA: TGTGCCATCCACCTTAACCGGGACTCAGGGGGCTACACCTTC. The chain combines TRBV10-3 with TRBJ1-2; tentatively, D is TRBD1 (5 bases). Per the germline V gene, CDR1 is ENHRY and CDR2 is SYGVKD. CDR3 size: 14 residues. Deletions cut 8 bases from V and 8 bases from J, with 21 bases between.

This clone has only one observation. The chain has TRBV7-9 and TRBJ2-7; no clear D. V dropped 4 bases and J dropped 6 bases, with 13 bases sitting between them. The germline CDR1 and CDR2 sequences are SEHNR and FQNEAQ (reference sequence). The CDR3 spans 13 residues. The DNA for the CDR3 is TGTGCCAGCAGCTCCAGTCAGTCCCTCGAGCAGTACTTC. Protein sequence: CASSSSQSLEQYF.

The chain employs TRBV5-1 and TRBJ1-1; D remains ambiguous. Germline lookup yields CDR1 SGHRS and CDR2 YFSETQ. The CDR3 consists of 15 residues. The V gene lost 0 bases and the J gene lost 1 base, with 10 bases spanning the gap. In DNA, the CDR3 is TGCGCCAGCAGCTTGGTAGGAGTAGGGAACACTGAAGCTTTCTTT. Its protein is CASSLVGVGNTEAFF.

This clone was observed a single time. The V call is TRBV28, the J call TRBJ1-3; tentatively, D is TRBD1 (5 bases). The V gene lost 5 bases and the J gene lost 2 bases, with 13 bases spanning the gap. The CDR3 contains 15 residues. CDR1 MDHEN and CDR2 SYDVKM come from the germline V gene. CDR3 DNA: TGTGCCAGCAGTCCCGGACGGGGGGCTGGAAACACCATATATTTT. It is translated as CASSPGRGAGNTIYF.

CDR3 amino acids: CASSMRQGLNQPQHF. The CDR3 DNA follows: TGTGCCAGTAGTATGAGACAGGGGCTCAATCAGCCCCAGCATTTT. The gene calls are TRBV19 and TRBJ1-5, with 8 bases fitting TRBD1. The CDR3 sequence is 15 residues long. V gave up 3 bases and J gave up 3 bases; unmatched junction bases: 4. In germline, CDR1 is LNHDA, CDR2 SQIVND (reference sequence).

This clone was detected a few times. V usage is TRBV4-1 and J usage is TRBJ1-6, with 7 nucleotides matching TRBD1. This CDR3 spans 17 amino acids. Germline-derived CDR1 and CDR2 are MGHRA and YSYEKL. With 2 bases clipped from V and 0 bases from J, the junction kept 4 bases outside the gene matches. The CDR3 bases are TGCGCCAGCAGCCAATTACAGGGGAGCTCCTATAATTCACCCCTCCACTTT. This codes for CASSQLQGSSYNSPLHF.

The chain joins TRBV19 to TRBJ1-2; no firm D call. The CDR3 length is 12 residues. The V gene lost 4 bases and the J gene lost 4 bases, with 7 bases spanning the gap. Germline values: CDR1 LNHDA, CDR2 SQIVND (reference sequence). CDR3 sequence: CASSRHLYGYTF. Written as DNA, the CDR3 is TGTGCCAGTAGTAGACACCTCTATGGCTACACCTTC.

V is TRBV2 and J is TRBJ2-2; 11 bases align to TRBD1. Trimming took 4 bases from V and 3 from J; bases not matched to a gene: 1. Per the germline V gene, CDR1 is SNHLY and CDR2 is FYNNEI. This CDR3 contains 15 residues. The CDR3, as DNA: TGTGCCAGCAGTGGGACAGGGGGCTACACCGGGGAGCTGTTTTTT. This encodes CASSGTGGYTGELFF.

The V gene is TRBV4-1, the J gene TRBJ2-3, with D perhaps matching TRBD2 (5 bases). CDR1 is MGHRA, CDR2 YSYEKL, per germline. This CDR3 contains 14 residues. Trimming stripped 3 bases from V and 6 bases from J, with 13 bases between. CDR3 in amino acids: CASSQQLGADTQYF. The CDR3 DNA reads TGCGCCAGCAGCCAGCAACTAGGCGCGGATACGCAGTATTTT.

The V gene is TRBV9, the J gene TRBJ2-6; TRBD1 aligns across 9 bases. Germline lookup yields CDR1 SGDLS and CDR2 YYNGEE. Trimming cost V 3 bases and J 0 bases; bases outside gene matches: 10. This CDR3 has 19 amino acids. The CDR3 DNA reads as TGTGCCAGCAGCGCCCACCCGGGACAGGGATTCTCTGGGGCCAACGTCCTGACTTTC. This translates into CASSAHPGQGFSGANVLTF. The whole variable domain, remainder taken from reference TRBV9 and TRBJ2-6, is DSGVTQTPKHLITATGQRVTLRCSPRSGDLSVYWYQQSLDQGLQFLIQYYNGEERAKGNILERFSAQQFPDLHSELNLSSLELGDSALYFCASSAHPGQGFSGANVLTFGAGSRLTVL.

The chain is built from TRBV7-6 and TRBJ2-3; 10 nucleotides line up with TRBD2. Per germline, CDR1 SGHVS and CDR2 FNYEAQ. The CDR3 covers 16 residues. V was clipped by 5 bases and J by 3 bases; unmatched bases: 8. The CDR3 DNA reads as TGTGCCAGCAGCCGGTCAGTAGCGGGGGGAACAGATACGCAGTATTTT. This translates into CASSRSVAGGTDTQYF.

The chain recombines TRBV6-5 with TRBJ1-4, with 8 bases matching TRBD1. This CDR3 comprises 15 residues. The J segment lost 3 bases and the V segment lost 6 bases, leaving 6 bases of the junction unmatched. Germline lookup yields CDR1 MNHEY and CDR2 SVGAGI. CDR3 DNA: TGTGCCAGCAGCGACAGGGGCGCAGCTAATGAAAAACTGTTTTTT. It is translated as CASSDRGAANEKLFF.

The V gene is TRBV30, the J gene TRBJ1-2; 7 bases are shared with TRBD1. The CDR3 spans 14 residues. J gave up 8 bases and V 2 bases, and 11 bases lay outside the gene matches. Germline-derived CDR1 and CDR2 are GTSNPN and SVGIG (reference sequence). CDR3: CAWSPGQLTRGYTF. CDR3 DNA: TGTGCCTGGAGTCCGGGACAGCTCACCCGGGGCTACACCTTC.

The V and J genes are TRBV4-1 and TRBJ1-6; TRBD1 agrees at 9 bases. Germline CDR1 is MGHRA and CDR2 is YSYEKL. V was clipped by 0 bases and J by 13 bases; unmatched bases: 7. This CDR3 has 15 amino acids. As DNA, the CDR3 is TGCGCCAGCAGCCAAGACGGACAGGGGCCTCTGCCCCTCCACTTT. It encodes CASSQDGQGPLPLHF.

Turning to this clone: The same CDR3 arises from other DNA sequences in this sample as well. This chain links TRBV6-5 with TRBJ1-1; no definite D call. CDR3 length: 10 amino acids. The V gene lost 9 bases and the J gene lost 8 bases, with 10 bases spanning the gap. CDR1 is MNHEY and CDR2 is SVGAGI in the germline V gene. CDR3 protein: CASRRVEAFF. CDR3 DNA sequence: TGTGCCAGTAGGAGGGTCGAAGCTTTCTTT.

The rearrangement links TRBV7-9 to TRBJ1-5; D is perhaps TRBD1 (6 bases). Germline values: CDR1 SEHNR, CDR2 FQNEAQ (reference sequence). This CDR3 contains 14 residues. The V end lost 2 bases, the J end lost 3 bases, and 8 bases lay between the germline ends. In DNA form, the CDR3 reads TGTGCCAGCAGCTTACAGGGGAACAATCAGCCCCAGCATTTT. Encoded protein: CASSLQGNNQPQHF.

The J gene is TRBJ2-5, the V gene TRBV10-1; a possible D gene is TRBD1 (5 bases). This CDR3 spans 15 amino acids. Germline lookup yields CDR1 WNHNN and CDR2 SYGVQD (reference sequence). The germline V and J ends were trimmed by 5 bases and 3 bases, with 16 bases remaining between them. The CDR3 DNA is TGCGCCAGCAGTCCGATTGCAGGGCCCGAAGAGACCCAGTACTTC. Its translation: CASSPIAGPEETQYF.

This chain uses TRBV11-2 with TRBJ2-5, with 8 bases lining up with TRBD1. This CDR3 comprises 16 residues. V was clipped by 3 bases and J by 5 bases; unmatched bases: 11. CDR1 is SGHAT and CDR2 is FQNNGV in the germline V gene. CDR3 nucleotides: TGTGCCAGCAGCTTCAGGGGGCGGAAACGGGTTGAGACCCAGTACTTC. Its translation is CASSFRGRKRVETQYF.